This TCR beta chain was documented in a study of T-cell memory formation after mild COVID-19. Study-wide results and limits: Clones that got smaller from day 15 to 85 had even CD4/CD8, while clones growing later tipped toward CD4+.

The CDR3 has 14 amino acids. This clonotype was detected only a few times. Its matching antigen is unknown. Relative to the germline gene, one junction end is altered; a read error may explain this. TCRdb processed the 5' RACE reads anew with MiXCR; each CDR3 protein has one entry. The data contain under 600,000 distinct CDR3 sequences, about 20% of them singletons. Sequenced: PBMCs or a T cell subset sorted from them (not recorded which). The J gene is TRBJ2-7, the V gene TRBV12-3 or TRBV12-4; D not certain. The receptor comes from an adult woman who had mild COVID-19 (a few samples of this study predate the infection). Cell type and time point are not known. The CDR3 nucleotides read TGTGCCAGCAGCTTAGGTATCAGCTCCCACGAGCAGTACTTC. This sequence encodes CASSLGISSHEQYF.